This T cell receptor beta chain was captured by sequencing in a study of T-cell memory formation after mild COVID-19. The wider study: In these data, TCR clusters were largely donor specific.

This CDR3 region has 13 residues. Trimming shortened V by 7 bases and J by 3 bases, and 9 bases separated the two germline ends. Germline V lookup: CDR1 MNHEY, CDR2 SVGAGI. From 5'RACE with constant-segment primers came TCR alpha and TCR beta cDNA libraries that carried sample barcodes and UMIs. TCRdb reprocessed the 5' RACE reads with MiXCR, giving one entry per CDR3 protein. The top ten hold roughly 1.5% of the sample, which has about 49,000 distinct CDR3 sequences, around 7% seen once. The sample holds many counts of this clonotype. This TCR came from a man aged 18-30 years who had mild COVID-19 (a few samples of this study predate the infection). Cell type and time point are not known. The sequenced sample was PBMCs or a T cell subset sorted from them (not recorded which). This chain joins TRBV6-5 and TRBJ2-2; D unclear. In DNA, the CDR3 is TGTGCCAGCAAGAACACCTACACCGGGGAGCTGTTTTTT. This gives the protein CASKNTYTGELFF.